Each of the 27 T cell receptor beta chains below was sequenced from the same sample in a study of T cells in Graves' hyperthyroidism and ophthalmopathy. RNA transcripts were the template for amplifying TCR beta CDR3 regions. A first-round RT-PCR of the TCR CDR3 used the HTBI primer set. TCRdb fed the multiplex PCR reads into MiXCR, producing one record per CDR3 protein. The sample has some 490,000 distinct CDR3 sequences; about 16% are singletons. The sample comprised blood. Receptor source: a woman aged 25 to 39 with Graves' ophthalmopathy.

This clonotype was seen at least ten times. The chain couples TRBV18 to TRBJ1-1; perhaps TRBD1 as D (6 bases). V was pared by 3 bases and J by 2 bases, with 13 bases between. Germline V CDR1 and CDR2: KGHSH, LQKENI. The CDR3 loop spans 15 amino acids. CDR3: CASSPRTVSNTEAFF. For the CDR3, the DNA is TGTGCCAGCTCACCCCGGACAGTAAGTAACACTGAAGCTTTCTTT.

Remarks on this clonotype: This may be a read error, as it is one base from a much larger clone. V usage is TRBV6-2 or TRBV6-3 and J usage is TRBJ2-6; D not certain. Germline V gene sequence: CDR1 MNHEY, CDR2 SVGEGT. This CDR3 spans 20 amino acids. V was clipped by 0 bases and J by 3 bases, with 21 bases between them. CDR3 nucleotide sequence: TGTGCCAGCAGTTACTCGACTGTTGTCGGGTTGAGGCATGGGGCCAACGTCCTGACTTTC. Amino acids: CASSYSTVVGLRHGANVLTF.

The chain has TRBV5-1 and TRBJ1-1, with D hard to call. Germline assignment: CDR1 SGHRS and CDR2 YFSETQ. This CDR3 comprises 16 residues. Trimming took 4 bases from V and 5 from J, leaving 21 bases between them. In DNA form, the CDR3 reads TGCGCCAGCAGCGGAACTGACTCGGCGTTTACGACTGAAGCTTTCTTT. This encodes CASSGTDSAFTTEAFF.

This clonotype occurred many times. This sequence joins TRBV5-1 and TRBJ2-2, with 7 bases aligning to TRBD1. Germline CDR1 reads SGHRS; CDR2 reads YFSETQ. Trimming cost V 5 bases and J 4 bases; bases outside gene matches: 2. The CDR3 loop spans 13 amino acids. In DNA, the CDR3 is TGCGCCAGCAGGGGACAGCCCACCGGGGAGCTGTTTTTT. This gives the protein CASRGQPTGELFF.

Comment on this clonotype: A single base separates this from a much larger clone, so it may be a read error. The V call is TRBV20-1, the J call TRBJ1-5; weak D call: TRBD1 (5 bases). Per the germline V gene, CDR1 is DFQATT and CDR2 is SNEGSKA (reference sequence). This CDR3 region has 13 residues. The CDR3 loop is CNARGEGDQPQHF. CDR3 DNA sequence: TGCAATGCTAGAGGGGAAGGGGATCAGCCCCAGCATTTT.

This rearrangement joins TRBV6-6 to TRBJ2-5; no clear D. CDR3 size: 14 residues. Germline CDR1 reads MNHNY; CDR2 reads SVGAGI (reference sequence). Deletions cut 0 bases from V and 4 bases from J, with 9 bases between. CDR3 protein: CASSYSSAPETQYF. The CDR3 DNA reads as TGTGCCAGCAGTTACTCCTCAGCGCCAGAGACCCAGTACTTC.

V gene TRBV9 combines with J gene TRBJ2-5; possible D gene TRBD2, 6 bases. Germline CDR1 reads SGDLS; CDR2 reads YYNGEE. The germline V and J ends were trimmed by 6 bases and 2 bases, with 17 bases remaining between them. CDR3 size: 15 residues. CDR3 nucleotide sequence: TGTGCCAGCACCCCCTGGTTGGGAGGTCAAGAGACCCAGTACTTC. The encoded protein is CASTPWLGGQETQYF.

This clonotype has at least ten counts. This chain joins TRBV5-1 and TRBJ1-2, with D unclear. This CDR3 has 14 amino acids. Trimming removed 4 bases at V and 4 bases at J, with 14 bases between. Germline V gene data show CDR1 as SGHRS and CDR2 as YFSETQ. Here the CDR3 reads CASSKDALPYGYTF. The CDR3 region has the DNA TGCGCCAGCAGCAAGGACGCCCTCCCCTATGGCTACACCTTC.

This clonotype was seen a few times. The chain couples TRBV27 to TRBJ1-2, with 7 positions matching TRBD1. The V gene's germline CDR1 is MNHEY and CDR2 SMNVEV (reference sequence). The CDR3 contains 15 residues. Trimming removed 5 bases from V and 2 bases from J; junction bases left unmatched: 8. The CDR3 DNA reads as TGTGCCAGCAGTCCTTGGGACAGAATAAACTATGGCTACACCTTC. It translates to CASSPWDRINYGYTF.

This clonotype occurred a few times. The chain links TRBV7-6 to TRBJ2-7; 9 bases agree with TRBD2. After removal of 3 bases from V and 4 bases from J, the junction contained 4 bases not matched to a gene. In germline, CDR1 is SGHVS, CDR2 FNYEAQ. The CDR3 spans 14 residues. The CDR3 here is CASSFGLAGYEQYF. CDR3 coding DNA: TGTGCCAGCAGCTTTGGGCTAGCGGGGTACGAGCAGTACTTC.

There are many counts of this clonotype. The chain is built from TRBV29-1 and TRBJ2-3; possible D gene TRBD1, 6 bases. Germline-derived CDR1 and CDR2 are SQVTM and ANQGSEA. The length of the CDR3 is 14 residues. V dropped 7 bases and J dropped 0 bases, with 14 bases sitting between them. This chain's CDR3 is CSGTRGTSTDTQYF. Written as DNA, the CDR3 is TGCAGCGGAACCAGGGGAACTAGCACAGATACGCAGTATTTT.

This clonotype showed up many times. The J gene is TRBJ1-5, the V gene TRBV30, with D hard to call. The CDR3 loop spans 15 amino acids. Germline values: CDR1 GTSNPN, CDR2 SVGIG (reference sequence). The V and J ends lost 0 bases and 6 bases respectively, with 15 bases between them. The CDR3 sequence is CAWSVLAEPSQPQHF. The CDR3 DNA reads TGTGCCTGGAGTGTACTCGCAGAGCCTAGTCAGCCCCAGCATTTT.

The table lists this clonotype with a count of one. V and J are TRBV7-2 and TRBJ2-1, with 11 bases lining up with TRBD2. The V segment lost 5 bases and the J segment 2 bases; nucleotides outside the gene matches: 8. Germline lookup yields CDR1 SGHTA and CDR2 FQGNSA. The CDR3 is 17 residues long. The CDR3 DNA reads TGTACCAGCAGCCAAAACCGACTAGCGGGAACCTACAATGAGCAGTTCTTC. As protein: CTSSQNRLAGTYNEQFF.

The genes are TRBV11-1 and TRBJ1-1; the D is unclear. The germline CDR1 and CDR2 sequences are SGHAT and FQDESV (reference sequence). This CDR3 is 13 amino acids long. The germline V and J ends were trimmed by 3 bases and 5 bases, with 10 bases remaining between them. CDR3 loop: CASSFLKGTEAFF. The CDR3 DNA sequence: TGTGCCAGCAGCTTCCTCAAGGGAACTGAAGCTTTCTTT.

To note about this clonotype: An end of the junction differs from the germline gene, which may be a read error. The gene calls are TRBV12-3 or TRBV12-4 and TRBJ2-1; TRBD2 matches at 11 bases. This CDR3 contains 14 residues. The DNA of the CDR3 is TGTGCCAGCAGTATAGCGGGAGGGCTGAATGAGCAGTTCTTC. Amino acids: CASSIAGGLNEQFF.

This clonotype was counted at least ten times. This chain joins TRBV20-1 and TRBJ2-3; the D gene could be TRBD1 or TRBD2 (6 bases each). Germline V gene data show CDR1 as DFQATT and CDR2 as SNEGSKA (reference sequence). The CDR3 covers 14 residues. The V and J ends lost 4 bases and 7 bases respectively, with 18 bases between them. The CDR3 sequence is CSAKGGLLPNTQYF. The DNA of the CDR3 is TGCAGTGCTAAGGGGGGCCTCTTGCCGAATACGCAGTATTTT.

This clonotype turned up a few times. The CDR3 DNA follows: TGCAGCGGTTCCAGCGGGGCGAACACCGGGGAGCTGTTTTTT. Encoded protein: CSGSSGANTGELFF. The chain combines TRBV29-1 with TRBJ2-2; TRBD2 aligns across 7 bases. The CDR3 length is 14 residues. Germline V lookup: CDR1 SQVTM, CDR2 ANQGSEA. Trimming removed 7 bases from V and 0 bases from J; junction bases left unmatched: 5.

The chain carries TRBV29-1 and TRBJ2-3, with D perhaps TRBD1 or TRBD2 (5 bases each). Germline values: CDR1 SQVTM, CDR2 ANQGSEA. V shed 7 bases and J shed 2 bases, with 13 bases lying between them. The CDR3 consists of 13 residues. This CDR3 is CSGVGTVTDTQYF. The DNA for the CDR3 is TGCAGCGGTGTGGGGACGGTCACAGATACGCAGTATTTT.

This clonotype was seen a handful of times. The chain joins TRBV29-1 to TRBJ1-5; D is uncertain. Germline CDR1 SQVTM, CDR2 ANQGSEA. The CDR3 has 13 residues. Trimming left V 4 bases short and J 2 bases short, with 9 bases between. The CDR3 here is CSVGDLGNQPQHF. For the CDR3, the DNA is TGCAGCGTTGGGGATCTGGGCAATCAGCCCCAGCATTTT.

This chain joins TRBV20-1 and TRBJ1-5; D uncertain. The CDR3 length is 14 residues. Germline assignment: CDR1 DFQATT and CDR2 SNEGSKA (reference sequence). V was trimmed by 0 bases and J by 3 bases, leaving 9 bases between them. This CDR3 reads CSARDLADNQPQHF. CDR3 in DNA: TGCAGTGCTAGAGATCTTGCAGACAATCAGCCCCAGCATTTT.

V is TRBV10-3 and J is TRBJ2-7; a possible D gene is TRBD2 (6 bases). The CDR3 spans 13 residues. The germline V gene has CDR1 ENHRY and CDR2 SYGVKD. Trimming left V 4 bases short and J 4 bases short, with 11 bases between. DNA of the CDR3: TGTGCCATCAGTGCGGAGGGAAGGTACGAGCAGTACTTC. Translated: CAISAEGRYEQYF.

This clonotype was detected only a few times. The CDR3 is CSARKLATYNEQFF. As DNA, the CDR3 is TGCAGTGCTAGAAAGCTAGCGACCTACAATGAGCAGTTCTTC. The gene calls are TRBV20-1 and TRBJ2-1; TRBD2 is a possible D gene (6 bases). The CDR3 runs 14 residues. The germline V gene encodes CDR1 DFQATT and CDR2 SNEGSKA (reference sequence). V lost 2 bases and J lost 2, with 10 bases in between.

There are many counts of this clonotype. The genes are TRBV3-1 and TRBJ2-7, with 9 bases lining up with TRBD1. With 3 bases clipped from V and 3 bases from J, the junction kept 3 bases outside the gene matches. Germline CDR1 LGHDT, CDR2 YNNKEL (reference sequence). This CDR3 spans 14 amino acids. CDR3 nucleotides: TGTGCCAGCAGCCACTGGGACAGGGACTACGAGCAGTACTTC. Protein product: CASSHWDRDYEQYF.

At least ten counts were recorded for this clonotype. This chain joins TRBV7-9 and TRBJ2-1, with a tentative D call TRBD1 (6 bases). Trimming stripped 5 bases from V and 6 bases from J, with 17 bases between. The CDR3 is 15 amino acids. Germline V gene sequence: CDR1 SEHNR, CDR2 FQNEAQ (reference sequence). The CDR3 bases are TGTGCCAGCAGCCCCTTCCCGGGACAATCCAATGAGCAGTTCTTC. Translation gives CASSPFPGQSNEQFF.

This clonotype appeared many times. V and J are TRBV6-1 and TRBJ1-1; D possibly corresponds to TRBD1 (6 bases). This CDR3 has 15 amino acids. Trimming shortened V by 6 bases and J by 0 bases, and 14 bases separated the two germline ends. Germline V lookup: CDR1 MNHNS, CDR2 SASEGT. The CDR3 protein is CASRETGPMNTEAFF. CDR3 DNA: TGTGCCAGCAGGGAGACAGGACCCATGAACACTGAAGCTTTCTTT.

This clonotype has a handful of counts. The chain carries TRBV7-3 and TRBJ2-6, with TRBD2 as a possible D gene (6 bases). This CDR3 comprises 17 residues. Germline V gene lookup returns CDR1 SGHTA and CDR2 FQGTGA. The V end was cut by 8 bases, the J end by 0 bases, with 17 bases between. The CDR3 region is CASRGTDQSSGANVLTF. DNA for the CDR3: TGTGCCAGCCGGGGGACGGATCAAAGCTCTGGGGCCAACGTCCTGACTTTC.

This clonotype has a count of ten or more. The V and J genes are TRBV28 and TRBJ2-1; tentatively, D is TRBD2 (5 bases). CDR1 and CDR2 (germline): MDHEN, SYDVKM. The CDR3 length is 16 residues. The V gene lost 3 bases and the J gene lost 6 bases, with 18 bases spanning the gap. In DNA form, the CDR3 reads TGTGCCAGCAGTTTTATAAACCTAGCACAGAGCAATGAGCAGTTCTTC. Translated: CASSFINLAQSNEQFF. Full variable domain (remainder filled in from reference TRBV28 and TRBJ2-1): DVKVTQSSRYLVKRTGEKVFLECVQDMDHENMFWYRQDPGLGLRLIYFSYDVKMKEKGDIPEGYSVSREKKERFSLILESASTNQTSMYLCASSFINLAQSNEQFFGPGTRLTVL.